This T cell receptor beta chain emerged from a study of blood T cell repertoires in COVID-19 (TCRdb year 2020). Regarding the study in general: Samples covering the acute and convalescent phases of COVID-19 were provided by collaborators in the United States, Italy and Spain. Samples were obtained from the ongoing ImmuneRACE study (first 160 participants) and from 1,000 to 1,500 subjects provided by 6 global collaborators. HLA class I and class II types, where available, came from metadata supplied by the sample provider rather than from assay-based typing. The material from the prospective study consisted of cDNA or gDNA derived from T cells, B-cell-depleted T cells, or PBMCs. A freely available public database, intended as a resource for researchers studying the immune response to SARS-CoV-2, is where the repertoires were released. Sample metadata almost always included a de-identified subject ID, COVID-19 status, age in years and sex. The dataset comprised deeply sampled blood TCRbeta repertoires from subjects exposed to, actively infected with, or recovered from COVID-19.

From the cysteine through the phenylalanine, the CDR3 covers 15 amino acids. The only DNA kept is the CDR3, 45 bases in frame from the first base. The germline V gene encodes CDR1 LGHDT and CDR2 YNNKEL (reference sequence). A distance of 8 bases separates the germline ends of V and J, which lose 0 bases and 2 bases respectively. The immunoSEQ Assay, a bias-controlled multiplex PCR, was used to amplify TCRbeta CDR3 regions from genomic DNA. The published analysis was carried out like this. The number of nucleated cells in each sample was estimated from the amplification of reference gene primers within the assay. To quantify the absolute abundance of each unique TCRbeta CDR3 rearrangement, sequence reads were collapsed and filtered. Productive Simpson clonality was computed per sample as the square root of Simpson's diversity index over productive rearrangements. TCRdb took over this immuneACCESS table, retaining in-frame rearrangements with V and J assigned. Such tables are incomplete; in checked studies, under half of the missing clones stem from an unresolved V gene, and the remainder is unexplained. V, J and clone size are taken as reported in that table, and D and trimming were inferred from the DNA itself. Across this sample there are fewer than 35,000 clones, with roughly 88% seen only once. More than 7.5% of the sample lies in the top ten.

Of note for this clone: Its antigen is currently not known. Base-call qualities are not available, and no considerably larger clone is one nucleotide away.

Broader findings and caveats from the paper: The quantity of clinical and demographic metadata differed by source and by participant and was supplied without curation.

Whole blood was collected in K2EDTA tubes by collaborating institutions according to the institutions' own protocols. Collaborator samples were shipped for TCRbeta analysis as frozen whole blood, isolated PBMCs, or DNA extracted from either sample type. The V and J genes are TRBV3-1 (or the pseudogene TRBV3-2) and TRBJ1-3; the D gene is not confidently resolved. The receptor was isolated from a woman aged 50 to 65 with active COVID-19. Specimen: peripheral blood. The encoded CDR3 is CASSQDPSTGNTIYF. The DNA reads as follows: TGTGCCAGCAGCCAAGACCCCTCTACTGGAAACACCATATATTTT.